This T cell receptor (beta chain) derives from a study of CD4 and CD8 cells across lung adenocarcinoma regions. Localized lung adenocarcinoma, a non-small cell lung cancer, affected the donors. TCRdb reanalysed the PCR reads using MiXCR and keeps one entry per CDR3 protein. The sample shows around 12,000 distinct CDR3 sequences, around 61% of them seen only once. The origin of this receptor is a female donor with lung adenocarcinoma. The CD4 and CD8 labels of this study may be unreliable. Sample: CD8+ T cells from the margin of a lung tumor.

CDR3 region: CASRTLAGASEEQYF. CDR3 in DNA: TGTGCCAGCAGGACACTAGCGGGAGCATCGGAGGAGCAGTACTTC. The rearrangement uses TRBV6-1 and TRBJ2-1; TRBD2 agrees at 11 bases. The better agreement between TRBJ2-7 and the DNA end casts doubt on the J call. CDR1 and CDR2 (germline): MNHNS, SASEGT. The CDR3 length is 15 residues.